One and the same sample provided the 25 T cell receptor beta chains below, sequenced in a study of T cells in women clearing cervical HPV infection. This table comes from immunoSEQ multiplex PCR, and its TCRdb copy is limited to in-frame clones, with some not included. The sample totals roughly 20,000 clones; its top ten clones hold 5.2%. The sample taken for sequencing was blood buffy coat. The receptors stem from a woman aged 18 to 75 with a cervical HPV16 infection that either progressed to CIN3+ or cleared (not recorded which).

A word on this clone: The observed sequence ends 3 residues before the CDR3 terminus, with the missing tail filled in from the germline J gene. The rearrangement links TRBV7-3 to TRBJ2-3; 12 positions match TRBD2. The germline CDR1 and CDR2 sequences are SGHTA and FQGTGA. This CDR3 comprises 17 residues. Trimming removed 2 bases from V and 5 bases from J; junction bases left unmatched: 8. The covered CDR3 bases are TGTGCCAGCAGCTTATTGCCGGGACTAGCGGGTGTAGATACG. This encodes CASSLLPGLAGVDT. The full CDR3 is CASSLLPGLAGVDTQYF.

This chain's CDR3 is CSARDQGLLRTEAFF. CDR3 bases read: TGCAGTGCTAGAGACCAGGGTCTGTTGAGGACTGAA. The chain employs TRBV20-1 and TRBJ1-1; possible D gene TRBD1, 5 bases. The read falls 3 residues short of the CDR3 end, and the missing part is taken from the germline J gene. Trimming took 0 bases from V and 5 from J, leaving 16 bases between them. The germline gives CDR1 DFQATT, CDR2 SNEGSKA (reference sequence). This CDR3 contains 15 residues.

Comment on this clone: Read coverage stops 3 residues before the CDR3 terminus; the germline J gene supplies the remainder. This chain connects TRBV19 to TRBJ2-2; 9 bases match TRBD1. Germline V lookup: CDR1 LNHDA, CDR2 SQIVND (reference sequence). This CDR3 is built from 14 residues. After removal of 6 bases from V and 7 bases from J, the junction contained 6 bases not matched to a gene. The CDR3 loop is CASSRDRVYGELFF. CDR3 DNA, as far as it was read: TGTGCCAGTAGCCGGGACAGGGTATACGGGGAG.

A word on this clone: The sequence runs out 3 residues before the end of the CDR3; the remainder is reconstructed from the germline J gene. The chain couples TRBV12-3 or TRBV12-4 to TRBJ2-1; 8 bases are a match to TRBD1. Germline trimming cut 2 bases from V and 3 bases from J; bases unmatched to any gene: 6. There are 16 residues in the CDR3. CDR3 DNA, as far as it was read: TGTGCCAGCAGTTTAAGAGGAACAGGGGGCTACAATGAG. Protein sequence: CASSLRGTGGYNE. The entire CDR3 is CASSLRGTGGYNEQFF.

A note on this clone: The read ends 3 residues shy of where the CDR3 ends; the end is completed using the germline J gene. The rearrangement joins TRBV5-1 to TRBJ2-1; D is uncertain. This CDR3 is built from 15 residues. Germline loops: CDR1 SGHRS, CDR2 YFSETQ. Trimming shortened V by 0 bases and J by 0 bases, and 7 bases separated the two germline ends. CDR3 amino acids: CASSLEASSYNEQFF. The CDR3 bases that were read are TGCGCCAGCAGCTTGGAGGCCAGCTCCTACAATGAG.

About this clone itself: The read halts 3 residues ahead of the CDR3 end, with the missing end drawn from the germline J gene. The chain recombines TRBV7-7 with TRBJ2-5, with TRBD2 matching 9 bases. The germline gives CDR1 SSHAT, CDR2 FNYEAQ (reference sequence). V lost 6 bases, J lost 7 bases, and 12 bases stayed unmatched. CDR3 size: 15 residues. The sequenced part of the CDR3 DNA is TGTGCCAGCAGTTTTAGACTAGCGGACTCGGGGACC. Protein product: CASSFRLADSGT. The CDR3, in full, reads CASSFRLADSGTQYF.

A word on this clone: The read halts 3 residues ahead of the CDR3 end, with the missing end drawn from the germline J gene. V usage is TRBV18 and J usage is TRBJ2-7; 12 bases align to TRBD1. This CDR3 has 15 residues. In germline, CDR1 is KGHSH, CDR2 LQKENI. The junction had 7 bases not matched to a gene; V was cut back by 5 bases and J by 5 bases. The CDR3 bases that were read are TGTGCCAGCTCAGAACCGGGACAGGGGGCCCACGAG. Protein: CASSEPGQGAHE. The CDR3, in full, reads CASSEPGQGAHEQYF. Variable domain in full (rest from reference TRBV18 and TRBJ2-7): NAGVMQNPRHLVRRRGQEARLRCSPMKGHSHVYWYRQLPEEGLKFMVYLQKENIIDESGMPKERFSAEFPKEGPSILRIQQVVRGDSAAYFCASSEPGQGAHEQYFGPGTRLTVT.

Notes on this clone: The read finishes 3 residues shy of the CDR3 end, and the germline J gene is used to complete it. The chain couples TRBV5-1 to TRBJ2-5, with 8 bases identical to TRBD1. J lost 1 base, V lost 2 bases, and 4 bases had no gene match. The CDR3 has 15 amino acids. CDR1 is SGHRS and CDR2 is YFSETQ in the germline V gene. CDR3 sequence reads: CASSFTGGFQETQYF. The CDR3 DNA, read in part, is TGCGCCAGCAGCTTTACAGGGGGTTTCCAAGAGACC. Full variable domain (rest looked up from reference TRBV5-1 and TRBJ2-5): KAGVTQTPRYLIKTRGQQVTLSCSPISGHRSVSWYQQTPGQGLQFLFEYFSETQRNKGNFPGRFSGRQFSNSRSEMNVSTLELGDSALYLCASSFTGGFQETQYFGPGTRLLVL.

The covered CDR3 bases are TGCAGCGTTGCCACCGGGACAGCGAACACCGGGGAG. Amino acids: CSVATGTANTGE. The whole CDR3 region reads CSVATGTANTGELFF. The rearrangement links TRBV29-1 to TRBJ2-2; 7 bases fit TRBD1. Read data end 3 residues before the CDR3 end; the end is taken from the germline J gene. The CDR3 length is 15 residues. CDR1 and CDR2 from the germline V gene are SQVTM and ANQGSEA. Losses at the gene ends were 4 bases for V and 0 bases for J; bases not matched to a gene: 5.

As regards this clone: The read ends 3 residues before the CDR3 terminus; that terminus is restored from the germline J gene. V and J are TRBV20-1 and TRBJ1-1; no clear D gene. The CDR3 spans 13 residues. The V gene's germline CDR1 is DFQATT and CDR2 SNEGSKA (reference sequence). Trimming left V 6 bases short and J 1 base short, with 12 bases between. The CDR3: CSARTSENTEAFF. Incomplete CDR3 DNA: TGCAGTGCCAGGACTTCTGAGAACACTGAA.

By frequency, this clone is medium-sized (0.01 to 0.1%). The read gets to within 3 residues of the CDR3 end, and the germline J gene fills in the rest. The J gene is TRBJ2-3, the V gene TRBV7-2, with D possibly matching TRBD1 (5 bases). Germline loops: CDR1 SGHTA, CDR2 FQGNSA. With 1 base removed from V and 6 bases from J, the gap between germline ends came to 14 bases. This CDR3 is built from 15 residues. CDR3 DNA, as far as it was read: TGTGCCAGCAGCTTAGGCTATCAGGGTTTGGATACG. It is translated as CASSLGYQGLDT. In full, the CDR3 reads CASSLGYQGLDTQYF.

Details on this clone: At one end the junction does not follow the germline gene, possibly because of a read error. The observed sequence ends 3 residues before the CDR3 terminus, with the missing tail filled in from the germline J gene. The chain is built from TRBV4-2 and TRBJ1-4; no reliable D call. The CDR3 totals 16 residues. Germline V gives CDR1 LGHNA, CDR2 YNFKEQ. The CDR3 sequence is CASSQERAQTNEKLFF. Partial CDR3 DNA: TGCGCCAGCAGCCAAGAGAGGGCGCAGACTAATGAAAAA.

The CDR3 bases that were read are TGTGCCAGCAGCTCCCGACAGAGCTATGGC. It yields the protein CASSSRQSYG. The whole CDR3 sequence reads CASSSRQSYGYTF. The J gene is TRBJ1-2, the V gene TRBV7-2, with D perhaps TRBD1 (5 bases). The CDR3 extends 3 residues past the end of the read, so its final part is completed from the germline J gene. Trimming removed 4 bases at V and 4 bases at J, with 10 bases between. There are 13 residues in the CDR3. Germline V CDR1 and CDR2: SGHTA, FQGNSA.

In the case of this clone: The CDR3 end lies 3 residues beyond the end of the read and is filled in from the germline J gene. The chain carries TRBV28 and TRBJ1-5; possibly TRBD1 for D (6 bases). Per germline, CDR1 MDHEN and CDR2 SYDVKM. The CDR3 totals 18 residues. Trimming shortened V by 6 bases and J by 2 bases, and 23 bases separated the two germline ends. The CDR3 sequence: CASSSTGGRFLGNQPQHF. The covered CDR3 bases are TGTGCCAGCAGCTCGACCGGGGGGCGCTTTTTGGGCAATCAGCCC.

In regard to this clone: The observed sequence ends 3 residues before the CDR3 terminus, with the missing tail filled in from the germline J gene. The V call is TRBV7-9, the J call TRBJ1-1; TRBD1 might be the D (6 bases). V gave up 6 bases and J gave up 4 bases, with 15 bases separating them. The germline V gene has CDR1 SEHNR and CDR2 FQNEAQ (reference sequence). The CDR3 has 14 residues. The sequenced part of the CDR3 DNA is TGTGCCAGCAGAACAGGGTATCCGCGCACTGAA. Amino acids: CASRTGYPRTE. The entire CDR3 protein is CASRTGYPRTEAFF.

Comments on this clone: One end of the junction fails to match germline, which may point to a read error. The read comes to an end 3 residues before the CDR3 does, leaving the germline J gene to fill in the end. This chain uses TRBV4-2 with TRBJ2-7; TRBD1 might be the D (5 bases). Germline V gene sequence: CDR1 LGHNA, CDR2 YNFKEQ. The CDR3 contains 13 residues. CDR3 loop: CASSQGAGYEQYF. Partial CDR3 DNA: TGCGCCAGCAGCCAAGGGGCCGGCTACGAG.

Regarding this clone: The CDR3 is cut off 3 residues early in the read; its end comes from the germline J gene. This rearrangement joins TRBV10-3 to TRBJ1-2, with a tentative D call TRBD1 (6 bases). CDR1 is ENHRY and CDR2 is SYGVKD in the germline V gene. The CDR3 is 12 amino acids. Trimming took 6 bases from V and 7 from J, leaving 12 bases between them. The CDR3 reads CAISAGDPGYTF. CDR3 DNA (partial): TGTGCCATCAGCGCAGGGGATCCTGGC.

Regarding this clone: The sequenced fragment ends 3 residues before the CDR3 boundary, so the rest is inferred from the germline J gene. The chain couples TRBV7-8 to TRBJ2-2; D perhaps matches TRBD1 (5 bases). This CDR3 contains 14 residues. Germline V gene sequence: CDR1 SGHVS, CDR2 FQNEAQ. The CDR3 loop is CASSLGQPYSPLFF. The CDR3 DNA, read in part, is TGTGCCAGCAGCTTGGGGCAGCCCTATTCACCG.

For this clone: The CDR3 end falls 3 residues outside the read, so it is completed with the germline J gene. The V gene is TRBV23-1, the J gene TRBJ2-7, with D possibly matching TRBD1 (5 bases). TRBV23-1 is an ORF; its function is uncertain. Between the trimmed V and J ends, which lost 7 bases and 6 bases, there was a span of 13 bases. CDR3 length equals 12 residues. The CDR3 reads CASIDQGGEQYF. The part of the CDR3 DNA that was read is TGCGCCAGCATCGATCAGGGTGGCGAG.

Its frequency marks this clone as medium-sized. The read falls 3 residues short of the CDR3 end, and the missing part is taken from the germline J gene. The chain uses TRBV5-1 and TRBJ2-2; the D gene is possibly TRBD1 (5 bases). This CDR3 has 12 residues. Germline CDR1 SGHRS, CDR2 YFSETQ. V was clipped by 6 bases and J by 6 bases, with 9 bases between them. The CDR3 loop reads CASNPGSGELFF. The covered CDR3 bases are TGCGCCAGCAACCCAGGGTCCGGGGAG.

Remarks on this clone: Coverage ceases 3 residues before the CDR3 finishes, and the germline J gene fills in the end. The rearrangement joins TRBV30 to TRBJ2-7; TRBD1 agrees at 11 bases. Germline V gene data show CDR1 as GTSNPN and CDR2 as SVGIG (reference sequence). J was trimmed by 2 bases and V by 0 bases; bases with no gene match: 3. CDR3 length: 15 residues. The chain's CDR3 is CAWSVPGQGAYEQYF. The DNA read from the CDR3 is TGTGCCTGGAGTGTTCCGGGACAGGGGGCCTACGAG.

Incomplete CDR3 DNA: TGTGCCAGCAGTGAGGTTGGCGGGGGGACCTACACAGATACG. It codes for CASSEVGGGTYTDT. The CDR3, in full, reads CASSEVGGGTYTDTQYF. The chain links TRBV2 to TRBJ2-3, with 8 bases that match TRBD2. The missing CDR3 end, 3 residues past where the read stops, is filled in from the germline J gene. V dropped 3 bases and J dropped 2; count of bases not matched to a gene: 10. Germline V gene sequence: CDR1 SNHLY, CDR2 FYNNEI. The CDR3 has 17 amino acids.

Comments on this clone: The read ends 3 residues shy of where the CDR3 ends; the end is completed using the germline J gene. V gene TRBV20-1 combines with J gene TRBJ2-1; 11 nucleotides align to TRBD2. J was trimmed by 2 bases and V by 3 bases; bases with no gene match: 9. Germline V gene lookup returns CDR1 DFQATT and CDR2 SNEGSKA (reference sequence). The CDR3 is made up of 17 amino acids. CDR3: CSASPGLAVGAYNEQFF. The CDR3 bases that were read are TGCAGTGCTAGCCCGGGACTAGCGGTCGGGGCCTACAATGAG.

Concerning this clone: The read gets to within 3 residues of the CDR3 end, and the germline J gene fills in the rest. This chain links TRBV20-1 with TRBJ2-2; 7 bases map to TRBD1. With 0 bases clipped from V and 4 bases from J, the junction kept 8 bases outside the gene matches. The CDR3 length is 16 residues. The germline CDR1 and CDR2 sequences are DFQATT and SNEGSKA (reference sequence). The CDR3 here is CSARDQNQGVTGELFF. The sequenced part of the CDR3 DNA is TGCAGTGCTAGAGATCAGAATCAGGGGGTCACCGGGGAG.

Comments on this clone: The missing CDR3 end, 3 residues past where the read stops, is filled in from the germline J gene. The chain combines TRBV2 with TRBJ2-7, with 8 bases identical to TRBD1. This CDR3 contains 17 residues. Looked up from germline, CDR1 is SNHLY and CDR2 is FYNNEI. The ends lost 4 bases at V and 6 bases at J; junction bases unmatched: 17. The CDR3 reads CASSALTRQGFRVEQYF. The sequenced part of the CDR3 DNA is TGTGCCAGCAGTGCCCTCACTAGACAGGGGTTCCGGGTCGAG. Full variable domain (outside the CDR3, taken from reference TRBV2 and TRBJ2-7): EPEVTQTPSHQVTQMGQEVILRCVPISNHLYFYWYRQILGQKVEFLVSFYNNEISEKSEIFDDQFSVERPDGSNFTLKIRSTKLEDSAMYFCASSALTRQGFRVEQYFGPGTRLTVT.